Below, 26 T cell receptor beta chains from the same sample are listed, as sequenced in a study of blood T cell repertoires in COVID-19. Data came from immunoSEQ multiplex PCR; TCRdb stores just in-frame clones and leaves some out. This sample has about 130,000 clones; around 81% occur once, and the top ten carry 3.8%. The source material was peripheral blood. The receptors derive from a woman in her fifties or sixties with acute or convalescent COVID-19.

This rearrangement joins TRBV3-1 (or the pseudogene TRBV3-2) to TRBJ1-2, with 7 bases fitting TRBD1. Germline V gene sequence: CDR1 LGHDT, CDR2 YNNKEL (reference sequence). V lost 6 bases and J lost 6; bases outside the gene matches: 13. This CDR3 has 15 amino acids. The CDR3 spells CASRTSRQGSDGYTF. The DNA for the CDR3 is TGTGCCAGCAGAACATCAAGACAGGGTAGTGATGGCTACACCTTC.

The rearrangement links TRBV11-2 to TRBJ2-3; D not resolved. CDR3 length: 14 residues. Germline V gene data show CDR1 as SGHAT and CDR2 as FQNNGV. Trimming removed 1 base from V and 2 bases from J, with 7 bases in between. The CDR3 sequence is CASSLGLATDTQYF. The CDR3 nucleotides are TGTGCCAGCAGCTTAGGGCTTGCCACAGATACGCAGTATTTT.

The V call is TRBV19, the J call TRBJ2-2; 8 nucleotides agree with TRBD2. CDR1 is LNHDA and CDR2 is SQIVND in the germline V gene (reference sequence). The J segment lost 1 base and the V segment lost 5 bases, leaving 3 bases of the junction unmatched. CDR3 size: 15 residues. CDR3 coding DNA: TGTGCCAGTAGTCGCGGGAGGCAGAACACCGGGGAGCTGTTTTTT. Translated: CASSRGRQNTGELFF.

This clone occurred once. The rearrangement links TRBV5-1 to TRBJ2-2; maybe TRBD1 (6 bases). Germline V gene lookup returns CDR1 SGHRS and CDR2 YFSETQ. The V end lost 6 bases, the J end lost 2 bases, and 17 bases lay between the germline ends. The CDR3 loop spans 16 amino acids. CDR3 in amino acids: CASTVQPGQNTGELFF. The CDR3 DNA reads TGCGCCAGCACCGTACAACCGGGACAAAACACCGGGGAGCTGTTTTTT.

This clone was seen only once. The CDR3: CASSLGHTNYGYTF. The CDR3 DNA sequence: TGTGCCAGCAGTTTAGGGCACACCAACTATGGCTACACCTTC. This chain uses TRBV27 with TRBJ1-2; D ambiguous. Between the trimmed V and J ends, which lost 2 bases and 2 bases, there was a span of 9 bases. This CDR3 comprises 14 residues. Germline CDR1 reads MNHEY; CDR2 reads SMNVEV (reference sequence).

This chain links TRBV5-1 with TRBJ1-2; 11 bases align to TRBD1. The CDR3 totals 14 residues. Germline values: CDR1 SGHRS, CDR2 YFSETQ. Trimming took 3 bases from V and 5 from J; bases not matched to a gene: 3. Written as DNA, the CDR3 is TGCGCCAGCAGCTCCGGGACAGGGGGATATGGCTACACCTTC. As protein: CASSSGTGGYGYTF.

The V call is TRBV27, the J call TRBJ2-1; 12 positions agree with TRBD2. The germline CDR1 and CDR2 sequences are MNHEY and SMNVEV (reference sequence). CDR3 length: 15 residues. V was pared by 5 bases and J by 6 bases, with 5 bases of the junction left unmatched. CDR3 residues: CASSPTSGRVNEQFF. Written as DNA, the CDR3 is TGTGCCAGCAGTCCGACTAGCGGGAGAGTCAATGAGCAGTTCTTC.

V is TRBV12-3 or TRBV12-4 and J is TRBJ1-2; 8 nucleotides align to TRBD1. This CDR3 region has 13 residues. V shed 5 bases and J 7 bases; nucleotides not matched to a gene: 6. CDR3 sequence reads: CASSTTGVGGYTF. The CDR3 coding sequence is TGTGCCAGCAGTACGACAGGGGTGGGTGGCTACACCTTC.

J is TRBJ1-2 and V is TRBV7-8; D may be TRBD1 (5 bases). CDR3 length: 13 residues. Germline CDR1 reads SGHVS; CDR2 reads FQNEAQ. V was pared by 3 bases and J by 7 bases, with 12 bases between. The CDR3 protein is CASSFRQGSGYTF. The CDR3 bases are TGTGCCAGCAGCTTTCGGCAGGGTAGTGGCTACACCTTC.

The J gene is TRBJ2-1, the V gene TRBV9; TRBD2 agrees at 14 bases. CDR3 length equals 15 residues. Trimming cost V 2 bases and J 10 bases; bases outside gene matches: 5. The germline V gene encodes CDR1 SGDLS and CDR2 YYNGEE. The CDR3 sequence is CASSVGLAGVVEQFF. CDR3 DNA sequence: TGTGCCAGCAGCGTGGGACTAGCGGGAGTAGTGGAGCAGTTCTTC. The variable domain in full, completed from reference TRBV9 and TRBJ2-1, reads DSGVTQTPKHLITATGQRVTLRCSPRSGDLSVYWYQQSLDQGLQFLIQYYNGEERAKGNILERFSAQQFPDLHSELNLSSLELGDSALYFCASSVGLAGVVEQFFGPGTRLTVL.

This chain joins TRBV19 and TRBJ1-1, with D possibly TRBD1 on 6 matching bases. Trimming took 7 bases from V and 1 from J, leaving 13 bases between them. The CDR3 is made up of 14 amino acids. Germline assignment: CDR1 LNHDA and CDR2 SQIVND (reference sequence). The CDR3 loop is CASTRTEQNTEAFF. The CDR3 DNA follows: TGTGCCAGTACCCGGACAGAGCAGAACACTGAAGCTTTCTTT.

This clone was picked up a small number of times. The chain has TRBV15 and TRBJ1-1; the D gene is possibly TRBD1 (6 bases). The CDR3 sequence is 15 residues long. With 8 bases removed from V and 1 base from J, the gap between germline ends came to 17 bases. The germline gives CDR1 LNHNV, CDR2 YYDKDF (reference sequence). The CDR3 protein is CATRAQGMGNTEAFF. As DNA, the CDR3 is TGTGCCACCCGAGCCCAGGGGATGGGGAACACTGAAGCTTTCTTT.

The chain links TRBV27 to TRBJ2-1; TRBD1 matches at 7 bases. Germline loops: CDR1 MNHEY, CDR2 SMNVEV (reference sequence). The CDR3 has 14 amino acids. The V and J ends lost 4 bases and 7 bases, in that order; junction bases with no gene match: 7. CDR3 amino acids: CASSSTGVQNEQFF. The CDR3 DNA reads as TGTGCCAGCAGTTCCACAGGGGTTCAGAATGAGCAGTTCTTC.

CDR3: CASSLTGNYGYTF. DNA for the CDR3: TGTGCCAGCAGTCTTACAGGGAACTATGGCTACACCTTC. The rearrangement uses TRBV6-2 or TRBV6-3 and TRBJ1-2; the D gene is possibly TRBD1 (6 bases). Per the germline V gene, CDR1 is MNHEY and CDR2 is SVGEGT. V was pared by 5 bases and J by 2 bases, with 9 bases between. The CDR3 runs to 13 residues.

The chain is built from TRBV5-1 and TRBJ1-1, with 7 bases that match TRBD1. The CDR3 length is 15 residues. V lost 4 bases and J lost 3; bases outside the gene matches: 9. CDR1 and CDR2 from the germline V gene are SGHRS and YFSETQ. CDR3 nucleotide sequence: TGCGCCAGCAGCCGAGGACAGGTTGGGGACACTGAAGCTTTCTTT. This gives the protein CASSRGQVGDTEAFF.

The V and J genes are TRBV20-1 and TRBJ1-1, with 7 bases that match TRBD1. Germline assignment: CDR1 DFQATT and CDR2 SNEGSKA (reference sequence). CDR3 length: 11 amino acids. Trimming cost V 7 bases and J 14 bases; bases outside gene matches: 13. For the CDR3, the DNA is TGCAGTGTGAAGGGACAGCCAGTCTCCTTCTTT. Translation gives CSVKGQPVSFF.

V usage is TRBV5-6 and J usage is TRBJ2-2; tentatively, D is TRBD1 (5 bases). Germline V gives CDR1 SGHDT, CDR2 YYEEEE. V lost 0 bases and J lost 7, with 10 bases in between. The CDR3 sequence is 14 residues long. The CDR3 region has the DNA TGTGCCAGCAGCTTGGGCCAGGGCTACGGGGAGCTGTTTTTT. The encoded protein is CASSLGQGYGELFF.

The rearrangement uses TRBV20-1 and TRBJ2-3; TRBD2 matches 7 bases. The CDR3 contains 16 residues. V shed 3 bases and J 0 bases; nucleotides not matched to a gene: 9. Germline CDR1 is DFQATT and CDR2 is SNEGSKA (reference sequence). This CDR3 reads CSASSRLAASTDTQYF. In DNA form, the CDR3 reads TGCAGTGCTAGTAGTCGGCTAGCGGCTAGCACAGATACGCAGTATTTT.

The genes are TRBV19 and TRBJ1-1; D call uncertain. CDR3 length: 11 amino acids. The V and J ends lost 7 bases and 2 bases respectively, with 5 bases between them. Looked up from germline, CDR1 is LNHDA and CDR2 is SQIVND (reference sequence). CDR3 region: CASTGNTEAFF. CDR3 sequence (DNA): TGTGCCAGTACCGGTAACACTGAAGCTTTCTTT.

The chain has TRBV2 and TRBJ2-2; no firm D call. V shed 6 bases and J shed 3 bases, with 8 bases lying between them. The CDR3 consists of 13 residues. In germline, CDR1 is SNHLY, CDR2 FYNNEI. This chain's CDR3 is CASRGTYTGELFF. The CDR3 DNA reads as TGTGCCAGCAGGGGCACATACACCGGGGAGCTGTTTTTT.

This chain links TRBV15 with TRBJ1-6, with D possibly being TRBD1 (6 bases). Germline V lookup: CDR1 LNHNV, CDR2 YYDKDF (reference sequence). This CDR3 is built from 15 residues. The V end was cut by 0 bases, the J end by 10 bases, with 13 bases between. CDR3 loop: CATSRDGRGASPLHF. The CDR3 nucleotides are TGTGCCACCAGCAGAGATGGCCGGGGGGCATCACCCCTCCACTTT.

The V call is TRBV9, the J call TRBJ2-1; perhaps TRBD2 as D (7 bases). The V end was cut by 6 bases, the J end by 4 bases, with 17 bases between. The CDR3 covers 15 residues. Germline lookup yields CDR1 SGDLS and CDR2 YYNGEE. The CDR3 loop reads CASNEGGDTYNEQFF. In nucleotides, the CDR3 is TGTGCCAGCAACGAAGGGGGGGACACTTACAATGAGCAGTTCTTC.

This sequence joins TRBV6-1 and TRBJ1-2, with D perhaps matching TRBD1 (5 bases). Germline lookup yields CDR1 MNHNS and CDR2 SASEGT. The V and J ends lost 3 bases and 3 bases respectively, with 11 bases between them. The CDR3 length is 14 residues. DNA of the CDR3: TGTGCCAGCAGTGACGCCAAGGGGCACTATGGCTACACCTTC. Translated: CASSDAKGHYGYTF.

The chain joins TRBV19 to TRBJ2-3; 11 bases map to TRBD2. The CDR3 runs 16 residues. The V gene's germline CDR1 is LNHDA and CDR2 SQIVND (reference sequence). V dropped 6 bases and J dropped 2; count of bases not matched to a gene: 7. CDR3 loop: CASSDRLAGFTDTQYF. The CDR3 DNA reads TGTGCCAGTAGCGACAGACTAGCGGGGTTCACAGATACGCAGTATTTT.

The chain links TRBV4-1 to TRBJ1-6; 7 positions agree with TRBD1. Germline values: CDR1 MGHRA, CDR2 YSYEKL. J gave up 5 bases and V 4 bases, and 2 bases lay outside the gene matches. The length of the CDR3 is 14 residues. The CDR3: CASSLGQNNSPLHF. The CDR3 nucleotides are TGCGCCAGCAGCCTGGGACAGAATAATTCACCCCTCCACTTT.

As regards this clone: One end of the junction does not line up with germline, which may come from a read error. This rearrangement joins TRBV27 to TRBJ1-1, with D perhaps TRBD1 (6 bases). Germline CDR1 MNHEY, CDR2 SMNVEV (reference sequence). The CDR3 consists of 15 residues. DNA of the CDR3: TGTGCCAGTAGTTCCCTGGGGGCTGGGAACACTGAAGCTTTCTTT. This sequence encodes CASSSLGAGNTEAFF.